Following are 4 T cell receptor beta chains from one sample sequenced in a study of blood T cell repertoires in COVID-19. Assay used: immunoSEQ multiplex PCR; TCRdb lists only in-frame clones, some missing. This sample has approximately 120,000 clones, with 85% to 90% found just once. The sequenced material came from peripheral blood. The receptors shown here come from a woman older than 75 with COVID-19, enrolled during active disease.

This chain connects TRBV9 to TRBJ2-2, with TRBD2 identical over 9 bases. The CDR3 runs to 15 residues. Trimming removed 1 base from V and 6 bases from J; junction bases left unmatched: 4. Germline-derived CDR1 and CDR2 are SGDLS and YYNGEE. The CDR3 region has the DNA TGTGCCAGCAGCGTATCTAGCGGGACAGCCGGGGAGCTGTTTTTT. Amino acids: CASSVSSGTAGELFF.

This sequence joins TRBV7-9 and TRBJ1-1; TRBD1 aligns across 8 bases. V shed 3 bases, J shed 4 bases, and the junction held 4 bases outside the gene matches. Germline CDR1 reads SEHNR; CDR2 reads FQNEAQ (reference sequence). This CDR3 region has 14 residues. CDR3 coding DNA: TGTGCCAGCAGCTTGGGACAGGCGGGCACTGAAGCTTTCTTT. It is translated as CASSLGQAGTEAFF. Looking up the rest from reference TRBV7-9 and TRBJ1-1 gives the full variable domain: DTGVSQNPRHKITKRGQNVTFRCDPISEHNRLYWYRQTLGQGPEFLTYFQNEAQLEKSRLLSDRFSAERPKGSFSTLEIQRTEQGDSAMYLCASSLGQAGTEAFFGQGTRLTVV.

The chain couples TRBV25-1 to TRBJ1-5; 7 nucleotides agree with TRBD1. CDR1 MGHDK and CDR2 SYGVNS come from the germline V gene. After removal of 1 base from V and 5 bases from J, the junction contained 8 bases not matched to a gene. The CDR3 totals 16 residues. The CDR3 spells CASSESPDRVDQPQHF. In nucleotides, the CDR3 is TGTGCCAGCAGTGAATCCCCCGACAGGGTGGATCAGCCCCAGCATTTT.

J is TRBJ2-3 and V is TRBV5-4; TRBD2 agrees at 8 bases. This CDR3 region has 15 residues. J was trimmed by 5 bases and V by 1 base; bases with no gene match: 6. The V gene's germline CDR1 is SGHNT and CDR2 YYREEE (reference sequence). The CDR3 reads CASSLTGAGGDTQYF. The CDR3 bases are TGTGCCAGCAGCTTGACCGGGGCGGGGGGAGATACGCAGTATTTT.